Below are 10 T cell receptor beta chains sequenced from a single sample in a study of blood T cell repertoires in COVID-19 (dated by TCRdb to the early 2020s). Library preparation employed the immunoSEQ multiplex PCR assay. Sourced from immuneACCESS, this table was stored by TCRdb with only in-frame sequences that have V and J called. A share of the clones is absent; for the studies checked, an unresolved V gene accounts for under half, and the remainder has no known explanation. Present in this sample are about 97,000 clones, about nine tenths of which were seen just once. The ten top clones hold 1.7% of the sample. The specimen was peripheral blood. The receptor set was obtained from a man in his sixties with acute or convalescent COVID-19.

This chain uses TRBV3-1 (or the pseudogene TRBV3-2) with TRBJ1-1; the D gene is possibly TRBD1 (5 bases). This CDR3 contains 14 residues. Germline lookup yields CDR1 LGHDT and CDR2 YNNKEL (reference sequence). V lost 5 bases and J lost 7, with 17 bases in between. This chain's CDR3 is CASSARITGLEAFF. CDR3 nucleotides: TGTGCCAGCAGCGCCCGCATCACGGGACTTGAAGCTTTCTTT.

The chain couples TRBV18 to TRBJ1-4; D possibly corresponds to TRBD1 (5 bases). CDR3 length: 15 amino acids. CDR1 and CDR2 from the germline V gene are KGHSH and LQKENI. Trimming removed 3 bases at V and 2 bases at J, with 10 bases between. The CDR3 spells CASSPGAETNEKLFF. The CDR3 DNA sequence: TGTGCCAGCTCACCTGGGGCCGAGACTAATGAAAAACTGTTTTTT. Combining the CDR3 with reference TRBV18 and TRBJ1-4 gives the whole variable domain NAGVMQNPRHLVRRRGQEARLRCSPMKGHSHVYWYRQLPEEGLKFMVYLQKENIIDESGMPKERFSAEFPKEGPSILRIQQVVRGDSAAYFCASSPGAETNEKLFFGSGTQLSVL.

Written as DNA, the CDR3 is TGTGCCAGCAGGCCAGGAGGGACTAGCGGGGCGACCTACAATGAGCAGTTCTTC. This encodes CASRPGGTSGATYNEQFF. The gene calls are TRBV7-2 and TRBJ2-1; 13 nucleotides line up with TRBD2. V lost 6 bases and J lost 2; bases outside the gene matches: 10. CDR3 length equals 18 residues. CDR1 and CDR2 from the germline V gene are SGHTA and FQGNSA.

The rearrangement links TRBV6-4 to TRBJ1-2, with a possible D match to TRBD1 (5 bases). Germline CDR1 reads MRHNA; CDR2 reads SNTAGT. With 5 bases removed from V and 7 bases from J, the gap between germline ends came to 14 bases. The CDR3 has 13 amino acids. CDR3 nucleotides: TGTGCCAGCAGTCCCACCGGGACTGGTGGCTACACCTTC. Translating it yields CASSPTGTGGYTF.

In this sample, this clone turned up once. The V gene is TRBV6-5, the J gene TRBJ1-5; D unclear. Germline CDR1 and CDR2: MNHEY and SVGAGI. The CDR3 contains 12 residues. V was trimmed by 7 bases and J by 6 bases, leaving 10 bases between them. The CDR3 protein is CASNGLFQPQHF. The CDR3 DNA follows: TGTGCCAGCAATGGACTTTTTCAGCCCCAGCATTTT.

The genes are TRBV19 and TRBJ1-2; maybe TRBD1 (6 bases). Deletions cut 4 bases from V and 4 bases from J, with 13 bases between. This CDR3 has 14 amino acids. Germline V CDR1 and CDR2: LNHDA, SQIVND (reference sequence). CDR3 DNA: TGTGCCAGTAGTAAGATGGGGGCCCTCTATGGCTACACCTTC. Protein sequence: CASSKMGALYGYTF.

The chain combines TRBV24-1 with TRBJ2-5; 9 nucleotides line up with TRBD2. Germline V gene lookup returns CDR1 KGHDR and CDR2 SFDVKD. Trimming at V came to 6 bases and at J to 1 base, leaving 8 bases not matched to a gene. This CDR3 contains 16 residues. The CDR3 region is CATSPAGGQGQETQYF. CDR3 coding DNA: TGTGCCACCAGTCCAGCGGGGGGCCAAGGCCAAGAGACCCAGTACTTC.

This clone was seen a single time. The rearrangement joins TRBV2 to TRBJ1-5; the match to TRBD1 covers 7 bases. Germline V gives CDR1 SNHLY, CDR2 FYNNEI. The CDR3 is made up of 13 amino acids. V shed 4 bases, J shed 7 bases, and the junction held 4 bases outside the gene matches. CDR3 in DNA: TGTGCCAGCAGTGCCGACAGGGTACAGCCCCAGCATTTT. It translates to CASSADRVQPQHF.

This clone was counted a single time. The chain has TRBV29-1 and TRBJ2-7; 10 bases fit TRBD1. J lost 3 bases, V lost 6 bases, and 8 bases had no gene match. Germline V lookup: CDR1 SQVTM, CDR2 ANQGSEA. The CDR3 spans 14 residues. The DNA of the CDR3 is TGCAGCGTGGGGGCGGGACAGGGGTACTACGAGCAGTACGTC. This gives the protein CSVGAGQGYYEQYV.

The J gene is TRBJ1-6, the V gene TRBV3-1 (or the pseudogene TRBV3-2); D gene unclear. The CDR3 extends over 14 amino acids. Trimming stripped 1 base from V and 9 bases from J, with 10 bases between. Germline-derived CDR1 and CDR2 are LGHDT and YNNKEL (reference sequence). The CDR3 region has the DNA TGTGCCAGCAGCCAAGTAACAGCTGTTTCACCCCTCCACTTT. Its translation: CASSQVTAVSPLHF.